One T cell receptor beta chain is described in this entry. The target of this receptor is not known. The junction departs from the called germline gene at one end, perhaps through a read error. This sample was included in a study listed by TCRdb under 2016. Receptor amplification or capture employed RT-PCR. TCRdb names Illumina MiSeq as the instrument used. TCRdb trimmed public reads at Q25 via fastp, called clones via MiXCR and kept in-frame beta chains. CDR3 protein sequences are deduplicated, and each keeps its most common genes and DNA. A total of about 680,000 distinct CDR3 sequences appear in this sample, approximately 14% of them only once. The ten largest clones capture around 3.3% of the sample. As encoded in the germline V gene (reference sequence), CDR1 is SGHKS while CDR2 is YYEKEE. The CDR3 goes from the cysteine to the phenylalanine over 17 residues. Only the CDR3 DNA is retained, 51 bases long and in frame from the first base.

The origin of this receptor is a female donor in good health, serving as a healthy control. Rearrangement joined TRBV5-5 to TRBJ2-1, and TRBD1 matches 9 of the central bases. The sample comprised memory CD4+ T cells from blood. The DNA sequence is TGCGCCAGCAGCCAAGGTGGTTTGGACAGGGGCTACAATGAGCAGTTCTTC. Its protein is CASSQGGLDRGYNEQFF.